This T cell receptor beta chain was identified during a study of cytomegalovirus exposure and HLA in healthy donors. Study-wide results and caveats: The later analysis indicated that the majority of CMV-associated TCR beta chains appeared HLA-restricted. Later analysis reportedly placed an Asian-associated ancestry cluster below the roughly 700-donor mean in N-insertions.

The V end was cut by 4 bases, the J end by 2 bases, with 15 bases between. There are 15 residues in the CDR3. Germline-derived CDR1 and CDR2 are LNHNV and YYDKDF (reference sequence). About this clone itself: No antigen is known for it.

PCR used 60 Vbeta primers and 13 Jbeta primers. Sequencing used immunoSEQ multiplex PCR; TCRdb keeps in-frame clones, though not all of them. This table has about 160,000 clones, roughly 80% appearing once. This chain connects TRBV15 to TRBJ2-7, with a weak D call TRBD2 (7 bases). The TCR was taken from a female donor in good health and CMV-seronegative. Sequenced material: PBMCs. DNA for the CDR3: TGTGCCACCAGCATAGGGGGGGGCCATACCTACGAGCAGTACTTC. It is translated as CATSIGGGHTYEQYF.